Sequencing of this T cell receptor beta chain was carried out in a study of immune characterization of retroperitoneal liposarcoma. With V trimmed by 5 bases and J by 4 bases, 11 bases remained unmatched. Looked up from germline, CDR1 is MNHNS and CDR2 is SASEGT. This CDR3 is built from 16 residues. One entry per CDR3 protein results from TCRdb running MiXCR on the PCR reads. The sample shows 2,500 or so distinct CDR3 sequences, 40% to 55% of them seen only once. The sequence came from a male donor with retroperitoneal liposarcoma. The rearrangement uses TRBV6-1 and TRBJ1-2; 9 bases align to TRBD1. The sample comprised tumor tissue. The CDR3 DNA follows: TGTGCCAGCAGTTATACCGGGACAGGGAAAGTCTATGGCTACACCTTC. As protein: CASSYTGTGKVYGYTF.